This TCR beta chain was sequenced for a study of blood T cell repertoires in COVID-19. At the level of the study: In each case, the material was cDNA or gDNA derived from T cells, B-cell-depleted T cells, or PBMCs.

TCRdb keeps only in-frame clones here, not all; method: immunoSEQ multiplex PCR. The top ten hold 0.7% to 1% of the sample, which has roughly 460,000 clones, approximately 90% seen once. Seattle's enrolled individuals joined amid active infection and were then monitored longitudinally. The germline V gene encodes CDR1 MNHNS and CDR2 SASEGT. V was pared by 3 bases and J by 0 bases, with 11 bases of the junction left unmatched. CDR3 size: 18 residues. The sequence came from a man between 18 and 29 years old with COVID-19, enrolled during active disease. The source material was peripheral blood. J is TRBJ2-4 and V is TRBV6-1; 7 bases fit TRBD2. The CDR3 DNA reads TGTGCCAGCAGTGACTGGGGGGGTGGACCACTAGCCAAAAACATTCAGTACTTC. Its translation is CASSDWGGGPLAKNIQYF.